Only one count was recorded for the clone carrying this T cell receptor beta chain. The sample belongs to a study of shared clonotypes between healthy human individuals. Assay: immunoSEQ multiplex PCR; the TCRdb copy retains only in-frame clones and omits some. The profile shows roughly 640,000 clones, around 97% of them singletons. V shed 5 bases, J shed 7 bases, and the junction held 10 bases outside the gene matches. This CDR3 comprises 14 residues. Germline V lookup: CDR1 MNHEY, CDR2 SMNVEV (reference sequence). V is TRBV27 and J is TRBJ1-1; 7 bases map to TRBD1. The origin of this receptor is a woman aged 30 to 39 in good health. Sequencing was performed on naive CD4+ T cells sorted from blood. Noted subset: CD45RA+ positively selected. The CDR3 DNA reads as TGTGCCAGCAGTGGGGACAGCACTGGGGTTGAAGCTTTCTTT. Translated: CASSGDSTGVEAFF.